Each of the 22 T cell receptor beta chains below was sequenced from the same sample in a study of T-cell reconstitution after alpha-beta-depleted transplantation in children. The TCRbeta library was prepared with unique molecular identifiers. One entry per CDR3 protein, called by TCRdb with MiXCR from the PCR reads. The table has about 640,000 distinct CDR3 sequences, 16% seen once; the top ten hold 1.1%. Sequenced material: PBMCs from the stem cell graft donor, taken from the stem cell graft. These receptors were collected from a human donor who donated a stem cell graft to a child with acute myeloid leukemia.

This clonotype was detected ten times or more. The rearrangement links TRBV20-1 to TRBJ2-1, with TRBD2 matching over 10 bases. V lost 2 bases and J lost 4; bases outside the gene matches: 2. The CDR3 contains 14 residues. Germline V CDR1 and CDR2: DFQATT, SNEGSKA (reference sequence). In DNA form, the CDR3 reads TGCAGTGCTAGACTAGCGGGAGTATACAATGAGCAGTTCTTC. Its translation: CSARLAGVYNEQFF.

This clonotype has only a few counts. The rearrangement uses TRBV7-9 and TRBJ2-3; 8 nucleotides agree with TRBD1. The V segment lost 4 bases and the J segment 5 bases; nucleotides outside the gene matches: 8. The CDR3 contains 15 residues. In germline, CDR1 is SEHNR, CDR2 FQNEAQ (reference sequence). In DNA, the CDR3 is TGTGCCAGCAGCTCGGCCAGGGGGCTCGGAGATACGCAGTATTTT. This encodes CASSSARGLGDTQYF.

This clonotype appeared a few times. The gene calls are TRBV9 and TRBJ1-3; possible D gene TRBD1, 5 bases. Germline CDR1 is SGDLS and CDR2 is YYNGEE. This CDR3 contains 17 residues. V dropped 0 bases and J dropped 7 bases, with 20 bases sitting between them. The CDR3: CASSVASWTTLMNTIYF. The CDR3 DNA reads as TGTGCCAGCAGCGTAGCCTCCTGGACAACTCTCATGAACACCATATATTTT.

This clonotype was counted at least ten times. V is TRBV6-5 and J is TRBJ1-5; TRBD1 might be the D (5 bases). V was cut by 8 bases and J by 3 bases, with 14 bases left in between. Germline V gives CDR1 MNHEY, CDR2 SVGAGI. The CDR3 runs to 14 residues. Here the CDR3 DNA reads TGTGCCAGCGGCTGGGGGTTGGACAATCAGCCCCAGCATTTT. It codes for CASGWGLDNQPQHF.

The CDR3 here is CASSPQGWNEQFF. In DNA, the CDR3 is TGTGCCAGCTCACCCCAGGGTTGGAATGAGCAGTTCTTC. The chain recombines TRBV18 with TRBJ2-1, with a tentative D call TRBD1 (5 bases). The CDR3 totals 13 residues. The V gene lost 3 bases and the J gene lost 7 bases, with 10 bases spanning the gap. CDR1 and CDR2 from the germline V gene are KGHSH and LQKENI.

This rearrangement joins TRBV29-1 to TRBJ1-4; D not resolved. The CDR3 is made up of 13 amino acids. The V gene lost 5 bases and the J gene lost 8 bases, with 15 bases spanning the gap. Germline V CDR1 and CDR2: SQVTM, ANQGSEA. CDR3 bases: TGCAGCGTTCCCGGCCCCTTCGGGGAAAAACTGTTTTTT. Residues: CSVPGPFGEKLFF.

The chain couples TRBV3-1 to TRBJ2-3, with 12 bases fitting TRBD2. The V and J ends lost 3 bases and 2 bases, in that order; junction bases with no gene match: 6. Germline CDR1 reads LGHDT; CDR2 reads YNNKEL (reference sequence). This CDR3 has 17 residues. The CDR3 DNA reads TGTGCCAGCAGCCACCCGACTAGCGGGGGCCCCACAGATACGCAGTATTTT. Protein: CASSHPTSGGPTDTQYF.

This sequence joins TRBV15 and TRBJ2-1; 11 bases align to TRBD2. After removal of 1 base from V and 5 bases from J, the junction contained 1 base not matched to a gene. Looked up from germline, CDR1 is LNHNV and CDR2 is YYDKDF (reference sequence). The CDR3 contains 15 residues. The CDR3 region is CATSRVLAGDNEQFF. CDR3 coding DNA: TGTGCCACCAGCAGAGTACTAGCGGGGGACAATGAGCAGTTCTTC.

This clonotype was counted many times. The rearrangement links TRBV7-6 to TRBJ2-1, with TRBD2 matching 10 bases. This CDR3 is built from 15 residues. V gave up 5 bases and J gave up 4 bases; unmatched junction bases: 5. CDR1 and CDR2 from the germline V gene are SGHVS and FNYEAQ. CDR3 sequence reads: CASSNSGGQYNEQFF. In DNA form, the CDR3 reads TGTGCCAGCAGCAATAGCGGGGGGCAATACAATGAGCAGTTCTTC.

This clonotype was seen many times. The chain couples TRBV29-1 to TRBJ1-5, with TRBD1 matching 8 bases. After removal of 4 bases from V and 3 bases from J, the junction contained 5 bases not matched to a gene. Germline V lookup: CDR1 SQVTM, CDR2 ANQGSEA. There are 14 residues in the CDR3. CDR3 sequence (DNA): TGCAGCGTTGTACAGGGGGGGAACAATCAGCCCCAGCATTTT. Amino acids: CSVVQGGNNQPQHF.

This clonotype was observed a few times. The rearrangement joins TRBV20-1 to TRBJ2-5; 7 bases line up with TRBD1. Germline V gene sequence: CDR1 DFQATT, CDR2 SNEGSKA (reference sequence). This CDR3 has 15 amino acids. J was trimmed by 4 bases and V by 1 base; bases with no gene match: 9. This chain's CDR3 is CSARADRWPRETQYF. DNA for the CDR3: TGCAGTGCTAGAGCGGACAGGTGGCCAAGAGAGACCCAGTACTTC.

This clonotype was recorded many times. The chain is built from TRBV20-1 and TRBJ2-3; D might be TRBD1 (5 bases). This CDR3 comprises 14 residues. V lost 6 bases and J 1 base, leaving 14 bases between the germline ends. The germline CDR1 and CDR2 sequences are DFQATT and SNEGSKA (reference sequence). CDR3 residues: CSARIGAGTDTQYF. CDR3 bases: TGCAGTGCAAGAATAGGGGCGGGCACAGATACGCAGTATTTT.

In this sample, this clonotype turned up many times. The chain employs TRBV27 and TRBJ2-7, with TRBD1 matching 8 bases. Trimming took 4 bases from V and 5 from J; bases not matched to a gene: 13. CDR3 length equals 16 residues. Germline CDR1 reads MNHEY; CDR2 reads SMNVEV (reference sequence). The DNA of the CDR3 is TGTGCCAGCAGTTCGACCGGACAGGGATTTGTGGACGAGCAGTACTTC. It specifies CASSSTGQGFVDEQYF.

This clonotype was counted many times. CDR3 residues: CASGFLAGGGNEQFF. CDR3 bases: TGTGCTAGTGGTTTTCTAGCGGGGGGCGGGAATGAGCAGTTCTTC. The genes are TRBV12-5 and TRBJ2-1, with 11 bases matching TRBD2. The CDR3 runs 15 residues. With 3 bases clipped from V and 7 bases from J, the junction kept 5 bases outside the gene matches. Per germline, CDR1 LGHNT and CDR2 FRNRAP.

The J gene is TRBJ2-1, the V gene TRBV5-1; D gene unclear. This CDR3 has 16 amino acids. The V and J ends lost 4 bases and 0 bases respectively, with 14 bases between them. Germline CDR1 and CDR2: SGHRS and YFSETQ. CDR3 bases: TGCGCCAGCAGCGGGTCGGTACAGAGCTCCTACAATGAGCAGTTCTTC. Translation gives CASSGSVQSSYNEQFF.

This clonotype has at least ten counts. This chain links TRBV20-1 with TRBJ2-2; no reliable D call. Trimming took off 7 bases at V and 7 bases at J, with 10 bases between the two ends. Germline CDR1 DFQATT, CDR2 SNEGSKA (reference sequence). This CDR3 spans 11 amino acids. The CDR3 reads CSGPNNGELFF. Here the CDR3 DNA reads TGCAGTGGGCCAAATAACGGGGAGCTGTTTTTT.

This clonotype has at least ten counts. The chain links TRBV20-1 to TRBJ1-6, with 7 bases aligning to TRBD1. The CDR3 consists of 13 residues. The V and J ends lost 4 bases and 9 bases, in that order; junction bases with no gene match: 6. Germline V gene data show CDR1 as DFQATT and CDR2 as SNEGSKA (reference sequence). In DNA, the CDR3 is TGCAGTGCTACACAGGGGCAAGGTTCACCCCTCCACTTT. Translated: CSATQGQGSPLHF.

This sequence joins TRBV12-3 or TRBV12-4 and TRBJ1-2; D is unclear. The V end lost 5 bases, the J end lost 3 bases, and 10 bases lay between the germline ends. The CDR3 consists of 13 residues. The CDR3 DNA follows: TGTGCCAGCAGTGGCCGCGGGGACTATGGCTACACCTTC. Its protein product is CASSGRGDYGYTF.

This clonotype was detected many times. The rearrangement links TRBV20-1 to TRBJ2-1; D gene uncertain. This CDR3 region has 14 residues. CDR1 and CDR2 from the germline V gene are DFQATT and SNEGSKA (reference sequence). The V end was cut by 0 bases, the J end by 4 bases, with 10 bases between. CDR3 DNA sequence: TGCAGTGCTAGAGATATTGAACAATACAATGAGCAGTTCTTC. Amino acids: CSARDIEQYNEQFF.

This rearrangement joins TRBV12-5 to TRBJ2-3; TRBD1 might be the D (5 bases). Deletions cut 5 bases from V and 4 bases from J, with 19 bases between. The CDR3 has 16 amino acids. Germline lookup yields CDR1 LGHNT and CDR2 FRNRAP. The chain's CDR3 is CASGDPGHYPPDTQYF. The CDR3, as DNA: TGTGCTAGTGGTGACCCAGGGCACTACCCTCCAGATACGCAGTATTTT.

This clonotype showed up many times. The J gene is TRBJ2-1, the V gene TRBV20-1; weak D call: TRBD1 (6 bases). The CDR3 totals 10 residues. V lost 5 bases, J lost 9 bases, and 8 bases lay in between. In germline, CDR1 is DFQATT, CDR2 SNEGSKA (reference sequence). The CDR3 coding sequence is TGCAGTGCTCTCAGGGGTGAGCAGTTCTTC. Its protein product is CSALRGEQFF.

Many counts were recorded for this clonotype. The genes are TRBV20-1 and TRBJ1-1; 8 positions match TRBD1. Germline-derived CDR1 and CDR2 are DFQATT and SNEGSKA (reference sequence). The CDR3 sequence is 13 residues long. V shed 7 bases and J 4 bases; nucleotides not matched to a gene: 8. In nucleotides, the CDR3 is TGCAGTGGTACAGGGGGGTCGGGCACTGAAGCTTTCTTT. Its translation is CSGTGGSGTEAFF.